The 7 T cell receptor beta chains below all came from one sample that was sequenced in a study of T-cell reconstitution after alpha-beta-depleted transplantation in children. Unique molecular identifiers were incorporated into the prepared TCRbeta library. TCRdb re-derived calls from the PCR reads in MiXCR, one entry per CDR3 protein. The table records a few hundred thousand distinct CDR3 sequences, 13% of them present only once. Sequences were derived from PBMCs, mostly from graft donor cells, sampled 360 days after TCRalphabeta/CD19-depleted stem cell transplant. The receptors stem from a male patient under 18 who had a stem cell transplant for acute myeloid leukemia, so the T cells may come from the graft donor.

The chain is built from TRBV10-3 and TRBJ1-2; 7 nucleotides match TRBD1. The J segment lost 12 bases and the V segment lost 3 bases, leaving 7 bases of the junction unmatched. Germline-derived CDR1 and CDR2 are ENHRY and SYGVKD. There are 12 residues in the CDR3. CDR3 amino acids: CAISEGGPGHTF. CDR3 nucleotide sequence: TGTGCCATCAGTGAAGGGGGCCCAGGCCACACCTTC.

This clonotype was picked up a small number of times. The J gene is TRBJ2-2, the V gene TRBV7-6, with 7 nucleotides matching TRBD1. The length of the CDR3 is 15 residues. J gave up 5 bases and V 4 bases, and 7 bases lay outside the gene matches. In germline, CDR1 is SGHVS, CDR2 FNYEAQ. The CDR3 coding sequence is TGTGCCAGCAGCTCTAGAAGGGGGCCGACCGGGGAGCTGTTTTTT. Its translation: CASSSRRGPTGELFF.

This clonotype was recorded many times. This rearrangement joins TRBV3-1 to TRBJ2-7; 7 nucleotides match TRBD1. The germline V gene has CDR1 LGHDT and CDR2 YNNKEL (reference sequence). The trim removed 4 bases at V and 6 bases at J, leaving 6 bases unmatched. The CDR3 has 13 residues. The CDR3 here is CASSLSTGIEQYF. CDR3 nucleotide sequence: TGTGCCAGCAGCCTATCGACAGGGATCGAGCAGTACTTC.

This clonotype appeared a few times. The J gene is TRBJ2-1, the V gene TRBV15, with D perhaps matching TRBD1 or TRBD2 (5 bases each). Trimming took 1 base from V and 6 from J, leaving 10 bases between them. CDR1 is LNHNV, CDR2 YYDKDF, per germline (reference sequence). The CDR3 is made up of 14 amino acids. The CDR3 sequence is CATSRGGAGNEQFF. CDR3 DNA sequence: TGTGCCACCAGCAGAGGAGGGGCCGGCAATGAGCAGTTCTTC.

The rearrangement links TRBV10-3 to TRBJ2-1, with 13 bases that match TRBD2. J gave up 8 bases and V 7 bases, and 8 bases lay outside the gene matches. Germline CDR1 and CDR2: ENHRY and SYGVKD. The CDR3 is made up of 15 amino acids. The CDR3 here is CAINELAGGPDEQFF. The DNA for the CDR3 is TGTGCCATCAACGAACTAGCGGGAGGGCCTGATGAGCAGTTCTTC.

This clonotype was seen many times. V is TRBV28 and J is TRBJ2-3; possible D gene TRBD2, 5 bases. Germline V lookup: CDR1 MDHEN, CDR2 SYDVKM. This CDR3 has 13 amino acids. The ends were cut back, 4 bases at V and 5 bases at J, with 10 bases in the middle. The CDR3 protein is CASSSGLRDTQYF. The CDR3 coding sequence is TGTGCCAGCAGTTCCGGACTCCGAGATACGCAGTATTTT.

This clonotype was detected a few times. The chain recombines TRBV30 with TRBJ2-7; the D is unclear. CDR3 length: 12 residues. In germline, CDR1 is GTSNPN, CDR2 SVGIG (reference sequence). The germline V and J ends were trimmed by 2 bases and 12 bases, with 17 bases remaining between them. CDR3 nucleotide sequence: TGTGCCTGGAGTACAACGTCCTTAGTGCCGTACTTC. Translation: CAWSTTSLVPYF. Full variable domain (remainder filled in from reference TRBV30 and TRBJ2-7): SQTIHQWPATLVQPVGSPLSLECTVEGTSNPNLYWYRQAAGRGLQLLFYSVGIGQISSEVPQNLSASRPQDRQFILSSKKLLLSDSGFYLCAWSTTSLVPYFGPGTRLTVT.